One sample yielded the 32 T cell receptor beta chains listed below, sequenced in a study of blood T cells in healthy people across ages. A second PCR, run for about 6 to 12 cycles, used a sample-barcoded 5' primer plus a J-beta primer mix. MiXCR was run by TCRdb on the 5' RACE reads, yielding one entry per CDR3 protein. The sample has 780,000 or so distinct CDR3 sequences; 25% are singletons. The same sample was also used in a study of T cells of mothers and their children.

Input material: blood. These receptors were taken from a boy between 10 and 17 years old in good health.

This chain uses TRBV7-2 with TRBJ2-5; possible D gene TRBD2, 7 bases. CDR1 SGHTA and CDR2 FQGNSA come from the germline V gene. Trimming stripped 5 bases from V and 11 bases from J, with 18 bases between. This CDR3 spans 13 amino acids. The CDR3 DNA sequence: TGTGCCAGCAGCATGGGATGGGGGCGGGAGCAGTACTTC. Encoded protein: CASSMGWGREQYF.

The rearrangement joins TRBV24-1 to TRBJ2-5, with 9 positions matching TRBD2. Germline loops: CDR1 KGHDR, CDR2 SFDVKD. This CDR3 spans 15 amino acids. V shed 4 bases, J shed 5 bases, and the junction held 7 bases outside the gene matches. CDR3: CATSDPSTSGETQYF. In DNA, the CDR3 is TGTGCCACCAGTGACCCATCTACTAGCGGGGAGACCCAGTACTTC.

This clonotype was seen more than once but under ten times. This sequence joins TRBV20-1 and TRBJ2-4, with TRBD1 matching 8 bases. The CDR3 covers 16 residues. Germline CDR1 is DFQATT and CDR2 is SNEGSKA (reference sequence). Unmatched junction bases numbered 5, after V lost 1 base and J lost 0 bases. DNA for the CDR3: TGCAGTGCTAGAGCCACAGGGGGACTAGCCAAAAACATTCAGTACTTC. It specifies CSARATGGLAKNIQYF.

This clonotype was recorded a few times. The junction departs from the called germline gene at one end, perhaps through a read error. This chain links TRBV20-1 with TRBJ2-7; weak D call: TRBD2 (6 bases). Germline loops: CDR1 DFQATT, CDR2 SNEGSKA (reference sequence). The CDR3 is made up of 12 amino acids. The CDR3 protein is CSATGVSYEQYF. CDR3 sequence (DNA): TGCAGCGCTACGGGGGTTTCCTACGAGCAGTACTTC.

This chain links TRBV6-5 with TRBJ2-5; TRBD2 matches 7 bases. TRBJ2-1 explains the end of the DNA better; the J call may be wrong. This CDR3 comprises 16 residues. Germline V gene sequence: CDR1 MNHEY, CDR2 SVGAGI. CDR3 coding DNA: TGTGCCAGCAGTGGGGGACTAACCACCCGCCCTCATGAGCAGTTCTTC. This codes for CASSGGLTTRPHEQFF.

This clonotype was observed a few times. CDR3 DNA sequence: TGTGCCAGCACTCGGGACCTGGAAGAGACCCAGTACTTC. Amino acid sequence: CASTRDLEETQYF. This chain links TRBV28 with TRBJ2-5, with D tentatively TRBD1 or TRBD2 (5 bases each). V lost 7 bases to trimming and J lost 3 bases, with 12 bases between them. The length of the CDR3 is 13 residues. The V gene's germline CDR1 is MDHEN and CDR2 SYDVKM.

The V and J genes are TRBV20-1 and TRBJ2-1; D gene unclear. CDR1 and CDR2 (germline): DFQATT, SNEGSKA (reference sequence). V dropped 7 bases and J dropped 5 bases, with 12 bases sitting between them. This CDR3 has 12 residues. CDR3 in amino acids: CSVNLWDNEQFF. The CDR3 bases are TGCAGTGTCAATCTCTGGGACAATGAGCAGTTCTTC.

This clonotype was counted a single time. A read error may account for a junction end that differs from germline. This chain uses TRBV6-6 with TRBJ2-5; 7 bases are a match to TRBD1. The CDR3 covers 14 residues. Germline CDR1 is MNHNY and CDR2 is SVGAGI (reference sequence). For the CDR3, the DNA is TGTGCCAGCAGAGTAGGGACAGCCCAAGAGATCCAGTACTTC. It yields the protein CASRVGTAQEIQYF.

In this sample, this clonotype turned up many times. The rearrangement joins TRBV27 to TRBJ2-3; D assignment may be TRBD1 or TRBD2 (5 bases each). The V end lost 6 bases, the J end lost 2 bases, and 9 bases lay between the germline ends. The CDR3 runs 13 residues. Per germline, CDR1 MNHEY and CDR2 SMNVEV (reference sequence). The CDR3 region is CASSRGVTDTQYF. For the CDR3, the DNA is TGTGCCAGCAGCCGAGGGGTCACAGATACGCAGTATTTT.

This clonotype was found a few times. CDR3 loop: CASSHDRLNEKLFF. DNA of the CDR3: TGTGCCAGCAGCCATGACAGGCTGAATGAAAAACTGTTTTTT. V is TRBV3-1 and J is TRBJ1-4, with TRBD1 as a possible D gene (6 bases). Trimming pared 3 bases from V and 5 bases from J, leaving 10 bases between. The CDR3 covers 14 residues. The germline gives CDR1 LGHDT, CDR2 YNNKEL (reference sequence). The full variable domain, in which reference TRBV3-1 and TRBJ1-4 provide the parts outside the CDR3, is DTAVSQTPKYLVTQMGNDKSIKCEQNLGHDTMYWYKQDSKKFLKIMFSYNNKELIINETVPNRFSPKSPDKAHLNLHINSLELGDSAVYFCASSHDRLNEKLFFGSGTQLSVL.

The genes are TRBV10-3 and TRBJ2-5; weak D call: TRBD1 (5 bases). The assigned J gene may be wrong: the sequence end matches TRBJ2-1 better. Germline CDR1 and CDR2: ENHRY and SYGVKD. The CDR3 length is 15 residues. CDR3 bases: TGTGCCATCAGTGAGTCTGGGGCCTGGGACAATGAGCAGTTCTTC. Encoded protein: CAISESGAWDNEQFF.

This clonotype has just a few counts. This rearrangement joins TRBV6-6 to TRBJ2-7; weak D call: TRBD1 (6 bases). Germline CDR1 is MNHNY and CDR2 is SVGAGI (reference sequence). This CDR3 spans 14 amino acids. Trimming left V 5 bases short and J 2 bases short, with 13 bases between. CDR3 region: CASSPRRDTYEQYF. The CDR3 DNA is TGTGCCAGCAGTCCACGCCGGGACACCTACGAGCAGTACTTC.

This clonotype was picked up a small number of times. The CDR3 coding sequence is TGTGCCAGCAGAGACCTCCGCGAAGCCTACGAGCAGTACTTC. It specifies CASRDLREAYEQYF. V and J are TRBV25-1 and TRBJ2-7; no reliable D call. Per germline, CDR1 MGHDK and CDR2 SYGVNS. The CDR3 extends over 14 amino acids. V lost 6 bases and J 2 bases, leaving 14 bases between the germline ends.

This clonotype was seen many times. The chain uses TRBV5-1 and TRBJ2-7; D possibly corresponds to TRBD1 (5 bases). Trimming stripped 0 bases from V and 3 bases from J, with 13 bases between. Germline V gene sequence: CDR1 SGHRS, CDR2 YFSETQ. The CDR3 consists of 15 residues. The CDR3 DNA is TGCGCCAGCAGCTTGGTCGCGACAGCCGACTACGAGCAGTACTTC. Translating it yields CASSLVATADYEQYF.

This clonotype occurred a few times. The chain recombines TRBV6-1 with TRBJ2-1; D may match TRBD1 or TRBD2 (6 bases each). The last part of the DNA fits TRBJ2-7 better; the J call may be wrong. This CDR3 has 16 residues. Germline loops: CDR1 MNHNS, CDR2 SASEGT. For the CDR3, the DNA is TGTGCCAGCAGTGTTCCTGAGGGGGGAAGCTCCTACGAGCAGTACTTC. Amino acids: CASSVPEGGSSYEQYF.

Regarding this clonotype: Relative to the germline gene, one junction end is altered; a read error may explain this. The chain carries TRBV12-3 or TRBV12-4 and TRBJ2-3; maybe TRBD1 (6 bases). The CDR3 extends over 17 amino acids. The chain's CDR3 is CASSLALGIGWTDAQYF. CDR3 sequence (DNA): TGTGCCAGCAGTTTAGCCCTGGGGATAGGGTGGACAGATGCGCAGTATTTT.

The rearrangement uses TRBV5-4 and TRBJ2-3; 11 bases line up with TRBD2. The V gene end was trimmed by 3 bases and the J gene end by 2 bases; junction bases not matched to a gene: 5. This CDR3 is built from 16 residues. Germline V gene lookup returns CDR1 SGHNT and CDR2 YYREEE (reference sequence). CDR3 residues: CASSSIAGGDTDTQYF. CDR3 DNA: TGTGCCAGCAGCTCAATAGCGGGAGGGGACACAGATACGCAGTATTTT.

The chain couples TRBV6-2 or TRBV6-3 to TRBJ1-1; possible D gene TRBD1, 6 bases. Germline CDR1 and CDR2: MNHEY and SVGEGT. This CDR3 is built from 14 residues. V was cut by 1 base and J by 5 bases, with 11 bases left in between. The CDR3 bases are TGTGCCAGCAGTTACTTGACAGGAGGGACTGAAGCTTTCTTT. It encodes CASSYLTGGTEAFF.

The rearrangement joins TRBV4-1 to TRBJ2-7; the match to TRBD1 covers 9 bases. CDR1 and CDR2 from the germline V gene are MGHRA and YSYEKL. The junction had 10 bases not matched to a gene; V was cut back by 4 bases and J by 6 bases. The CDR3 is made up of 15 amino acids. CDR3 sequence: CASSPSIGQGSEQYF. CDR3 DNA sequence: TGCGCCAGCAGCCCTTCCATCGGACAGGGGTCCGAGCAGTACTTC.

The DNA for the CDR3 is TGTGCCTGGAGCCTGGGCGTAACGAACACCGGGGAGCTGTTTTTT. Its protein is CAWSLGVTNTGELFF. The J gene is TRBJ2-2, the V gene TRBV30; unclear D gene. This CDR3 spans 15 amino acids. Germline values: CDR1 GTSNPN, CDR2 SVGIG (reference sequence). Trimming removed 3 bases from V and 0 bases from J, with 11 bases in between.

This clonotype was found a few times. V gene TRBV5-1 combines with J gene TRBJ1-2; no clear D gene. Germline assignment: CDR1 SGHRS and CDR2 YFSETQ. The CDR3 has 13 residues. V lost 0 bases, J lost 6 bases, and 9 bases lay in between. DNA for the CDR3: TGCGCCAGCAGCTTGGAAGGGTCCCATGGCTACACCTTC. This gives the protein CASSLEGSHGYTF.

In this sample, this clonotype turned up a few times. The rearrangement links TRBV24-1 to TRBJ1-5; TRBD1 matches at 9 bases. CDR3 length: 16 residues. V lost 4 bases to trimming and J lost 3 bases; unmatched junction nucleotides: 6. In germline, CDR1 is KGHDR, CDR2 SFDVKD. The chain's CDR3 is CATSEAGTGYNQPQHF. CDR3 DNA: TGTGCCACCAGTGAGGCCGGGACAGGGTACAATCAGCCCCAGCATTTT.

V gene TRBV27 combines with J gene TRBJ2-1, with D unresolved. The CDR3 loop spans 16 amino acids. The V end was cut by 0 bases, the J end by 3 bases, with 12 bases between. Germline V gives CDR1 MNHEY, CDR2 SMNVEV (reference sequence). The CDR3 protein is CASSLSIAVSYNEQFF. The DNA for the CDR3 is TGTGCCAGCAGTTTATCCATAGCCGTTAGCTACAATGAGCAGTTCTTC.

The J gene is TRBJ2-5, the V gene TRBV7-8, with 13 bases identical to TRBD2. Trimming took 0 bases from V and 5 from J; bases not matched to a gene: 12. The CDR3 runs to 19 residues. Germline loops: CDR1 SGHVS, CDR2 FQNEAQ. CDR3 region: CASSLAPGETSGRIETQYF. The CDR3 nucleotides read TGTGCCAGCAGCTTAGCCCCGGGTGAGACTAGCGGGAGGATTGAGACCCAGTACTTC.

Note on this clonotype: A much more abundant neighbour one base away suggests this may be a read error. The chain recombines TRBV28 with TRBJ2-5, with D uncertain. This CDR3 has 13 residues. The V gene's germline CDR1 is MDHEN and CDR2 SYDVKM. The CDR3 nucleotides read TGTGCCAGCAGTTTACTGGGGTGGTACGAGCAGTGCTTC. As protein: CASSLLGWYEQCF.

This clonotype occurred a few times. The V and J genes are TRBV4-3 and TRBJ2-4; possibly TRBD2 for D (6 bases). This CDR3 is built from 15 residues. The germline V gene encodes CDR1 LGHNA and CDR2 YSLEER. V was trimmed by 0 bases and J by 11 bases, leaving 17 bases between them. CDR3 bases: TGCGCCAGCAGCCAAGATAGAACTAGCCCCGGATTTCAGTACTTC. Translating gives CASSQDRTSPGFQYF.

The V gene is TRBV5-5, the J gene TRBJ2-1; a weak D match, TRBD1 (6 bases). V was trimmed by 0 bases and J by 8 bases, leaving 21 bases between them. The length of the CDR3 is 17 residues. The V gene's germline CDR1 is SGHKS and CDR2 YYEKEE (reference sequence). CDR3 sequence reads: CASSLAGGQGKTYEQFF. In DNA form, the CDR3 reads TGTGCCAGCAGCTTGGCGGGTGGGCAGGGGAAAACGTATGAGCAGTTCTTC.

Here the CDR3 DNA reads TGTGCCAGCAGTTTGCCTGAGCGGGGGGTGCATGAGCAGTTCTTC. Its protein product is CASSLPERGVHEQFF. V and J are TRBV12-3 or TRBV12-4 and TRBJ2-1, with 9 bases that match TRBD2. Trimming took 3 bases from V and 8 from J; bases not matched to a gene: 8. This CDR3 region has 15 residues.

This clonotype came up once. The chain couples TRBV19 to TRBJ1-2; D is possibly TRBD1 (5 bases). V was clipped by 8 bases and J by 6 bases, with 16 bases between them. CDR3 length: 13 residues. The germline V gene has CDR1 LNHDA and CDR2 SQIVND (reference sequence). CDR3 in amino acids: CASGSGTRHGYTF. The CDR3 coding sequence is TGTGCCAGTGGTTCCGGGACGAGGCATGGCTACACCTTC.

The rearrangement joins TRBV6-5 to TRBJ2-5; D is unclear. CDR1 and CDR2 from the germline V gene are MNHEY and SVGAGI. This CDR3 region has 13 residues. Trimming left V 5 bases short and J 1 base short, with 8 bases between. The CDR3 region has the DNA TGTGCCAGCAGTCCGTACAGCCAAGAGACCCAGTACTTC. It encodes CASSPYSQETQYF.

J is TRBJ2-3 and V is TRBV20-1; D possibly corresponds to TRBD2 (5 bases). There are 12 residues in the CDR3. Germline V gene sequence: CDR1 DFQATT, CDR2 SNEGSKA (reference sequence). Trimming cost V 5 bases and J 14 bases, with 20 bases left between them. This CDR3 reads CSAHVAPLFWYF. DNA of the CDR3: TGCAGTGCTCATGTAGCGCCCCTTTTTTGGTATTTT.

In the case of this clonotype: Germline is not matched at one junction end, which may reflect a read error. The V call is TRBV11-2, the J call TRBJ2-1, with unresolved D. Per germline, CDR1 SGHAT and CDR2 FQNNGV. This CDR3 is built from 14 residues. The CDR3 region has the DNA TGTGCCAGTAGCTTAGATGGCGTATACAATGAGCAGTTCTTC. Translated, it gives CASSLDGVYNEQFF.